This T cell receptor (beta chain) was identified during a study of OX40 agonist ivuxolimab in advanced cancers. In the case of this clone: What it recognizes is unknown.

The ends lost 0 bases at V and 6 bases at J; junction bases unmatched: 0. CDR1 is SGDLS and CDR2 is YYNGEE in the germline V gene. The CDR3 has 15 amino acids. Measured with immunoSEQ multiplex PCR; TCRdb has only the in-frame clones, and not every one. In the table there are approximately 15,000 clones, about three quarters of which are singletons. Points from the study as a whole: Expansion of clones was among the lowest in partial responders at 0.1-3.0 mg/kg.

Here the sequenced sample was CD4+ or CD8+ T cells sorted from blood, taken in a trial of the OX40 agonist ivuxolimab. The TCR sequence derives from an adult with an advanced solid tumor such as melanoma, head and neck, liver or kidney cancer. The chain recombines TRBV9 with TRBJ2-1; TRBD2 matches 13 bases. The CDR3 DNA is TGTGCCAGCAGCGTAGGGACTAGCGGGGGCAATGAGCAGTTCTTC. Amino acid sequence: CASSVGTSGGNEQFF.